The entry below gives a single T cell receptor beta chain sequence along with its context. The entry originates in a study of CD8 T cells in Susac syndrome. cDNA came from 0.5 to 1 ug RNA primed by random hexamers. TCRdb re-called the immunoSEQ multiplex PCR reads through MiXCR, storing one row per CDR3 protein. The table includes 200,000 to 250,000 distinct CDR3 sequences, 95% detected once. Germline V lookup: CDR1 LGHDT, CDR2 YNNKEL (reference sequence). CDR3 length: 14 amino acids. The J segment lost 5 bases and the V segment lost 6 bases, leaving 5 bases of the junction unmatched. Multiple sclerosis controls were treatment-naive patients with stable or active relapsing-remitting disease.

The sequence was collected from a human donor with multiple sclerosis. Sample: CD4+ T cells from PBMCs. This chain connects TRBV3-1 to TRBJ1-5, with 9 bases that match TRBD1. The CDR3 DNA sequence: TGTGCCAGCAGTTTCGGGACAGGGCATCAGCCCCAGCATTTT. This encodes CASSFGTGHQPQHF.